Presented here are 32 T cell receptor beta chains from one specimen sequenced in a study of Ad26.COV2.S vaccination and SARS-CoV-2 variants. Profiled with immunoSEQ multiplex PCR; TCRdb holds only in-frame clones, not every one. In the table there are about 680,000 clones, 70% to 90% of which are singletons. Treatment reported: roughly 19 received Ad26.COV2.S at low or high dose, single or two shots; 5 received placebo; per-sample allocation not given. The study sampled participants on day 63 after the first vaccine or placebo injection. The source was peripheral blood, collected in a trial of Ad26.COV2.S vaccine versus placebo. All receptors come from a person between 18 and 59 years old who received the Ad26.COV2.S COVID-19 vaccine or a placebo.

The chain carries TRBV7-9 and TRBJ2-5, with 7 bases identical to TRBD1. J gave up 4 bases and V 3 bases, and 14 bases lay outside the gene matches. This CDR3 comprises 17 residues. Germline V gene data show CDR1 as SEHNR and CDR2 as FQNEAQ (reference sequence). CDR3 nucleotide sequence: TGTGCCAGCAGCTTGTCTACAGGGGATTGGGGCAGAGAGACCCAGTACTTC. Its protein is CASSLSTGDWGRETQYF.

The chain combines TRBV5-4 with TRBJ2-4; D ambiguous. The CDR3 covers 14 residues. Germline V gene lookup returns CDR1 SGHNT and CDR2 YYREEE (reference sequence). Trimming pared 0 bases from V and 0 bases from J, leaving 4 bases between. CDR3 sequence: CASSLGRAKNIQYF. CDR3 bases: TGTGCCAGCAGCTTGGGACGAGCCAAAAACATTCAGTACTTC.

The V call is TRBV30, the J call TRBJ1-2, with 7 bases identical to TRBD1. Germline lookup yields CDR1 GTSNPN and CDR2 SVGIG (reference sequence). The V segment lost 3 bases and the J segment 0 bases; nucleotides outside the gene matches: 7. This CDR3 is built from 15 residues. The CDR3 sequence is CAWSQGTAANYGYTF. CDR3 coding DNA: TGTGCCTGGAGCCAAGGGACAGCCGCTAACTATGGCTACACCTTC.

The chain recombines TRBV9 with TRBJ2-2; no definite D call. The V end was cut by 0 bases, the J end by 3 bases, with 6 bases between. This CDR3 region has 14 residues. CDR1 SGDLS and CDR2 YYNGEE come from the germline V gene. CDR3 nucleotide sequence: TGTGCCAGCAGCGTAGAAGGGTACACCGGGGAGCTGTTTTTT. Its translation is CASSVEGYTGELFF.

The V gene is TRBV27, the J gene TRBJ1-1; the match to TRBD1 covers 7 bases. Germline trimming cut 6 bases from V and 8 bases from J; bases unmatched to any gene: 9. CDR1 is MNHEY, CDR2 SMNVEV, per germline (reference sequence). There are 13 residues in the CDR3. The CDR3 region is CASRPTGRGEAFF. The CDR3 DNA reads TGTGCCAGCAGGCCGACAGGGCGAGGGGAAGCTTTCTTT.

The gene calls are TRBV11-2 and TRBJ2-7, with 7 bases lining up with TRBD2. Trimming removed 4 bases from V and 4 bases from J; junction bases left unmatched: 7. The CDR3 covers 14 residues. The germline V gene encodes CDR1 SGHAT and CDR2 FQNNGV. The CDR3 reads CASSWGGSGYEQYF. DNA of the CDR3: TGTGCCAGCAGCTGGGGCGGGAGTGGATACGAGCAGTACTTC.

The chain couples TRBV3-1 (or the pseudogene TRBV3-2) to TRBJ2-7, with unresolved D. The germline V gene has CDR1 LGHDT and CDR2 YNNKEL (reference sequence). The germline V and J ends were trimmed by 0 bases and 2 bases, with 11 bases remaining between them. The CDR3 is 15 amino acids. CDR3 DNA: TGTGCCAGCAGCCAAGACTTATCAGGTACCTACGAGCAGTACTTC. The encoded protein is CASSQDLSGTYEQYF.

The J gene is TRBJ2-7, the V gene TRBV7-3, with D unresolved. Trimming shortened V by 3 bases and J by 2 bases, and 17 bases separated the two germline ends. CDR3 length: 16 residues. Germline-derived CDR1 and CDR2 are SGHTA and FQGTGA. The CDR3 reads CASSFTPATTTYEQYF. The CDR3, as DNA: TGTGCCAGCAGCTTTACTCCGGCAACTACCACCTACGAGCAGTACTTC.

In DNA, the CDR3 is TGTGCCAGCTCCTCCCAGTTGGGGGCGGTTGACAATGAGCAGTTCTTC. It codes for CASSSQLGAVDNEQFF. The gene calls are TRBV19 and TRBJ2-1, with a possible D match to TRBD1 (6 bases). This CDR3 is 16 amino acids long. Trimming removed 9 bases from V and 5 bases from J, with 23 bases in between. CDR1 is LNHDA, CDR2 SQIVND, per germline (reference sequence).

CDR3 DNA: TGTGCCAGCAGCCGACTAGCGGGAGGCGAGCAGTACTTC. Amino acids: CASSRLAGGEQYF. The V call is TRBV3-1 (or the pseudogene TRBV3-2), the J call TRBJ2-7, with TRBD2 matching 13 bases. CDR3 length: 13 amino acids. Unmatched junction bases numbered 0, after V lost 4 bases and J lost 6 bases. Per the germline V gene, CDR1 is LGHDT and CDR2 is YNNKEL (reference sequence).

The genes are TRBV6-5 and TRBJ1-6, with TRBD1 as a possible D gene (5 bases). Trimming stripped 6 bases from V and 8 bases from J, with 14 bases between. CDR1 MNHEY and CDR2 SVGAGI come from the germline V gene. The CDR3 has 14 residues. CDR3 bases: TGTGCCAGCAGAGGGCAGGGAGTGGATTCACCCCTCCACTTT. Translated, it gives CASRGQGVDSPLHF.

J is TRBJ1-5 and V is TRBV19; perhaps TRBD1 as D (5 bases). The CDR3 totals 17 residues. The V gene's germline CDR1 is LNHDA and CDR2 SQIVND (reference sequence). Trimming took off 3 bases at V and 0 bases at J, with 15 bases between the two ends. CDR3 sequence reads: CASSMGDYTDSNQPQHF. The CDR3 DNA sequence: TGTGCCAGTAGTATGGGGGACTACACGGATAGCAATCAGCCCCAGCATTTT.

A single count supports this clone. The genes are TRBV27 and TRBJ1-2; 7 bases are a match to TRBD1. V shed 5 bases and J 4 bases; nucleotides not matched to a gene: 10. The CDR3 spans 15 residues. Germline CDR1 is MNHEY and CDR2 is SMNVEV (reference sequence). In DNA, the CDR3 is TGTGCCAGCAGTCCCCGACAGGGTTACGGCTATGGCTACACCTTC. It is translated as CASSPRQGYGYGYTF.

The CDR3 nucleotides read TGTGCCAGCAGTGCGGAAACTAGCGGGGGTAACAATGAGCAGTTCTTC. It is translated as CASSAETSGGNNEQFF. The rearrangement links TRBV6-4 to TRBJ2-1; 11 bases map to TRBD2. Trimming at V came to 4 bases and at J to 5 bases, leaving 7 bases not matched to a gene. In germline, CDR1 is MRHNA, CDR2 SNTAGT. This CDR3 contains 16 residues.

The chain carries TRBV6-2 or TRBV6-3 and TRBJ1-1; maybe TRBD1 (6 bases). The CDR3 extends over 15 amino acids. Trimming cost V 2 bases and J 5 bases, with 15 bases left between them. Per germline, CDR1 MNHEY and CDR2 SVGEGT. In nucleotides, the CDR3 is TGTGCCAGCAGTTACCGACAGGAAATATCGACTGAAGCTTTCTTT. Its translation is CASSYRQEISTEAFF.

This clone was seen a few times. This chain uses TRBV24-1 with TRBJ1-2; D is unclear. The CDR3 totals 12 residues. Trimming took 0 bases from V and 4 from J, leaving 2 bases between them. The germline V gene has CDR1 KGHDR and CDR2 SFDVKD. This CDR3 is CATSDLSYGYTF. CDR3 coding DNA: TGTGCCACCAGTGATTTGAGCTATGGCTACACCTTC.

The rearrangement links TRBV15 to TRBJ2-3; no clear D. V lost 0 bases to trimming and J lost 0 bases, with 7 bases between them. The CDR3 length is 15 residues. CDR1 LNHNV and CDR2 YYDKDF come from the germline V gene (reference sequence). CDR3: CATSREAQSTDTQYF. The CDR3, as DNA: TGTGCCACCAGCAGAGAGGCGCAAAGCACAGATACGCAGTATTTT. Using reference TRBV15 and TRBJ2-3 for the parts outside the CDR3, the full variable domain is DAMVIQNPRYQVTQFGKPVTLSCSQTLNHNVMYWYQQKSSQAPKLLFHYYDKDFNNEADTPDNFQSRRPNTSFCFLDIRSPGLGDTAMYLCATSREAQSTDTQYFGPGTRLTVL.

This sequence joins TRBV7-9 and TRBJ2-1, with D maybe TRBD2 (5 bases). The CDR3 covers 16 residues. Germline V gives CDR1 SEHNR, CDR2 FQNEAQ (reference sequence). The V end was cut by 8 bases, the J end by 8 bases, with 25 bases between. CDR3 sequence (DNA): TGTGCCAGCCGAGAGGGAGAGACCCCCGTGGCGGATGAGCAGTTCTTC. The encoded protein is CASREGETPVADEQFF.

The genes are TRBV10-3 and TRBJ2-2, with 7 bases that match TRBD2. The CDR3 has 16 amino acids. The germline CDR1 and CDR2 sequences are ENHRY and SYGVKD. After removal of 4 bases from V and 1 base from J, the junction contained 6 bases not matched to a gene. The CDR3 DNA reads TGTGCCATCAGTGTTCTCGGGGAGGGGAACACCGGGGAGCTGTTTTTT. It translates to CAISVLGEGNTGELFF.

This sequence joins TRBV6-6 and TRBJ1-6, with 9 bases identical to TRBD1. The trim removed 4 bases at V and 7 bases at J, leaving 5 bases unmatched. CDR1 and CDR2 (germline): MNHNY, SVGAGI (reference sequence). The CDR3 is made up of 15 amino acids. For the CDR3, the DNA is TGTGCCAGCAGTTTACAGGGGGCTGAGAATTCACCCCTCCACTTT. Translated, it gives CASSLQGAENSPLHF.

This clone was recorded once. The V gene is TRBV7-9, the J gene TRBJ2-3; TRBD2 aligns across 11 bases. This CDR3 comprises 17 residues. Germline trimming cut 1 base from V and 2 bases from J; bases unmatched to any gene: 5. Per the germline V gene, CDR1 is SEHNR and CDR2 is FQNEAQ (reference sequence). This CDR3 is CASSLGLAGGYTDTQYF. DNA of the CDR3: TGTGCCAGCAGCTTAGGGCTAGCGGGAGGATACACAGATACGCAGTATTTT. Variable domain in full (rest from reference TRBV7-9 and TRBJ2-3): DTGVSQNPRHKITKRGQNVTFRCDPISEHNRLYWYRQTLGQGPEFLTYFQNEAQLEKSRLLSDRFSAERPKGSFSTLEIQRTEQGDSAMYLCASSLGLAGGYTDTQYFGPGTRLTVL.

In this sample, this clone turned up once. This chain links TRBV30 with TRBJ2-3; perhaps TRBD2 as D (6 bases). Trimming cost V 2 bases and J 1 base, with 13 bases left between them. Germline V gene sequence: CDR1 GTSNPN, CDR2 SVGIG (reference sequence). This CDR3 has 15 residues. CDR3 residues: CAWSTQGGGTDTQYF. The CDR3 region has the DNA TGTGCCTGGAGTACCCAAGGAGGGGGCACAGATACGCAGTATTTT.

The CDR3 is CASSEGWDLAFF. The CDR3 DNA sequence: TGTGCCAGCAGTGAAGGCTGGGACTTGGCTTTCTTT. The chain is built from TRBV2 and TRBJ1-1; D is perhaps TRBD1 (5 bases). V was trimmed by 1 base and J by 11 bases, leaving 11 bases between them. The CDR3 runs to 12 residues. CDR1 is SNHLY and CDR2 is FYNNEI in the germline V gene.

This chain joins TRBV6-1 and TRBJ2-7; 15 bases agree with TRBD2. Germline trimming cut 3 bases from V and 4 bases from J; bases unmatched to any gene: 13. CDR1 is MNHNS, CDR2 SASEGT, per germline. The CDR3 is made up of 19 amino acids. CDR3 DNA sequence: TGTGCCAGCAGTGACGGGACTAGCGGGAGGATAGGGTTGGGTTACGAGCAGTACTTC. It yields the protein CASSDGTSGRIGLGYEQYF.

J is TRBJ2-1 and V is TRBV19, with TRBD2 matching 11 bases. The CDR3 is 19 residues long. CDR1 is LNHDA, CDR2 SQIVND, per germline (reference sequence). V lost 5 bases and J lost 0; bases outside the gene matches: 12. The CDR3 nucleotides are TGTGCCAGTAGTCCCCTAGCGGGGGGACCTCTTAGCTCCTACAATGAGCAGTTCTTC. It yields the protein CASSPLAGGPLSSYNEQFF.

J is TRBJ1-2 and V is TRBV10-3; a weak D match, TRBD1 (6 bases). The germline V gene has CDR1 ENHRY and CDR2 SYGVKD. This CDR3 is built from 12 residues. Trimming left V 7 bases short and J 8 bases short, with 14 bases between. The CDR3 is CAIMGAGQGYTF. The DNA for the CDR3 is TGTGCCATCATGGGGGCAGGGCAAGGCTACACCTTC.

V usage is TRBV29-1 and J usage is TRBJ2-7; no reliable D call. The CDR3 spans 13 residues. Trimming took off 1 base at V and 6 bases at J, with 13 bases between the two ends. From germline, CDR1 is SQVTM and CDR2 ANQGSEA. CDR3 nucleotide sequence: TGCAGCGTTGAAGTTGGAGCTCTGGGCGAGCAGTACTTC. This gives the protein CSVEVGALGEQYF.

With regard to this clone: The identical CDR3 is also encoded by other nucleotide sequences in the sample. The chain recombines TRBV19 with TRBJ2-2, with 8 positions matching TRBD2. J was trimmed by 1 base and V by 3 bases; bases with no gene match: 4. The length of the CDR3 is 16 residues. Germline values: CDR1 LNHDA, CDR2 SQIVND (reference sequence). Here the CDR3 DNA reads TGTGCCAGTAGTATGGGCGGGGGGCTGAACACCGGGGAGCTGTTTTTT. Translation gives CASSMGGGLNTGELFF.

The chain joins TRBV6-5 to TRBJ2-7, with D possibly TRBD1 on 6 matching bases. The germline V gene has CDR1 MNHEY and CDR2 SVGAGI. Trimming left V 6 bases short and J 5 bases short, with 11 bases between. The CDR3 contains 12 residues. The CDR3 spells CASSPGTNEQYF. The CDR3 coding sequence is TGTGCCAGCAGCCCCGGGACAAACGAGCAGTACTTC.

The J gene is TRBJ1-3, the V gene TRBV10-3; D ambiguous. The germline V gene has CDR1 ENHRY and CDR2 SYGVKD. V gave up 7 bases and J gave up 0 bases, with 10 bases separating them. The CDR3 extends over 14 amino acids. CDR3 DNA sequence: TGTGCCATCAAACCTTCCAGCTCTGGAAACACCATATATTTT. Translation: CAIKPSSSGNTIYF.

This chain connects TRBV19 to TRBJ2-7; the D is unclear. Germline CDR1 LNHDA, CDR2 SQIVND (reference sequence). Trimming left V 0 bases short and J 7 bases short, with 10 bases between. The CDR3 spans 13 residues. This CDR3 reads CASSIDPEWEQYF. Here the CDR3 DNA reads TGTGCCAGTAGTATAGATCCGGAATGGGAGCAGTACTTC.

The CDR3 DNA is TGTGCCGCCGGGAGCATGGGTTACAATGAGCAGTTCTTC. Translating it yields CAAGSMGYNEQFF. J is TRBJ2-1 and V is TRBV6-5; a weak D match, TRBD2 (6 bases). There are 13 residues in the CDR3. The V end was cut by 11 bases, the J end by 4 bases, with 15 bases between. The germline V gene encodes CDR1 MNHEY and CDR2 SVGAGI.